The next 25 T cell receptor beta chains were all read from a single sample in a study of T-cell memory formation after mild COVID-19. TCRdb redid the calling of the 5' RACE reads with MiXCR, one entry per CDR3 protein. The sample lists roughly 200,000 distinct CDR3 sequences; around 8.8% were seen once. The sequenced material came from PBMCs or a T cell subset sorted from them (not recorded which). The receptors originated from a man aged 18 to 30 who had mild COVID-19 (a few samples of this study predate the infection). Cell type and time point are not known.

There are a few counts of this clonotype. This chain links TRBV6-2 or TRBV6-3 with TRBJ2-5; D assignment may be TRBD1 or TRBD2 (6 bases each). This CDR3 spans 14 amino acids. Per germline, CDR1 MNHEY and CDR2 SVGEGT. The ends were cut back, 2 bases at V and 5 bases at J, with 12 bases in the middle. Here the CDR3 DNA reads TGTGCCAGCAGTTACCGGGGGCCCGGGGAGACCCAGTACTTC. Translated: CASSYRGPGETQYF.

This clonotype was counted ten times or more. The genes are TRBV7-9 and TRBJ2-7, with 7 bases matching TRBD1. This CDR3 has 13 amino acids. Looked up from germline, CDR1 is SEHNR and CDR2 is FQNEAQ (reference sequence). Unmatched junction bases numbered 7, after V lost 5 bases and J lost 6 bases. The CDR3 spells CASSLTGELEQYF. The CDR3 bases are TGTGCCAGCAGCCTTACAGGGGAACTCGAGCAGTACTTC.

This chain uses TRBV7-3 with TRBJ2-3; D is ambiguous. The germline CDR1 and CDR2 sequences are SGHTA and FQGTGA. The germline V and J ends were trimmed by 5 bases and 1 base, with 10 bases remaining between them. The CDR3 totals 14 residues. This CDR3 reads CASSQRWGTDTQYF. The CDR3 bases are TGTGCCAGCAGCCAGCGTTGGGGCACAGATACGCAGTATTTT.

The genes are TRBV6-6 and TRBJ2-5; 8 nucleotides line up with TRBD2. Germline loops: CDR1 MNHNY, CDR2 SVGAGI (reference sequence). There are 18 residues in the CDR3. J gave up 0 bases and V 0 bases, and 9 bases lay outside the gene matches. The chain's CDR3 is CASSYSQRGSPHQETQYF. CDR3 nucleotide sequence: TGTGCCAGCAGTTACTCTCAGCGGGGGTCCCCGCACCAAGAGACCCAGTACTTC.

The table lists this clonotype with a few counts. The chain uses TRBV5-1 and TRBJ2-2; 8 bases are a match to TRBD2. CDR3 size: 15 residues. Germline values: CDR1 SGHRS, CDR2 YFSETQ. J was trimmed by 2 bases and V by 4 bases; bases with no gene match: 4. CDR3 bases: TGCGCCAGCAGCCAACTAGCGGACAACACCGGGGAGCTGTTTTTT. The encoded protein is CASSQLADNTGELFF.

This chain connects TRBV7-2 to TRBJ2-2; D gene unclear. Germline V gives CDR1 SGHTA, CDR2 FQGNSA. The CDR3 totals 13 residues. Deletions cut 4 bases from V and 6 bases from J, with 9 bases between. CDR3 coding DNA: TGTGCCAGCAGCTCCCGGACCCCCGGGGAGCTGTTTTTT. Translating gives CASSSRTPGELFF.

This clonotype has at least ten counts. The rearrangement links TRBV20-1 to TRBJ2-3; 8 nucleotides agree with TRBD1. This CDR3 comprises 15 residues. Germline-derived CDR1 and CDR2 are DFQATT and SNEGSKA (reference sequence). The junction had 7 bases not matched to a gene; V was cut back by 4 bases and J by 1 base. CDR3 in amino acids: CSANSMTGGTDTQYF. In DNA form, the CDR3 reads TGCAGTGCTAACTCGATGACAGGGGGCACAGATACGCAGTATTTT.

V usage is TRBV5-1 and J usage is TRBJ2-1, with D unclear. This CDR3 spans 13 amino acids. The V end was cut by 4 bases, the J end by 7 bases, with 12 bases between. Germline CDR1 and CDR2: SGHRS and YFSETQ. CDR3 in amino acids: CASSPDPRNEQFF. The CDR3 nucleotides are TGCGCCAGCAGCCCTGACCCCAGAAATGAGCAGTTCTTC.

CDR3 in amino acids: CASSLEQGDHYGYTF. The CDR3 nucleotides are TGCGCCAGCAGCTTAGAACAGGGAGATCACTATGGCTACACCTTC. The chain uses TRBV5-1 and TRBJ1-2, with D possibly matching TRBD1 (6 bases). The CDR3 spans 15 residues. The germline V gene encodes CDR1 SGHRS and CDR2 YFSETQ. Between the trimmed V and J ends, which lost 2 bases and 3 bases, there was a span of 14 bases.

V is TRBV7-2 and J is TRBJ2-4; the D gene could be TRBD1 or TRBD2 (5 bases each). The CDR3 covers 14 residues. V lost 5 bases and J lost 2, with 10 bases in between. Germline V CDR1 and CDR2: SGHTA, FQGNSA. CDR3 loop: CASSHEGSKNIQYF. The CDR3 nucleotides are TGTGCCAGCAGCCACGAGGGGTCCAAAAACATTCAGTACTTC.

This clonotype turned up a few times. The chain combines TRBV10-3 with TRBJ2-7; 7 bases are shared with TRBD2. Trimming at V came to 10 bases and at J to 6 bases, leaving 9 bases not matched to a gene. Germline CDR1 and CDR2: ENHRY and SYGVKD. The CDR3 has 12 residues. CDR3 nucleotide sequence: TGTGCCACCTCCATGGGGGGGATCGAGCAGTACGTC. The encoded protein is CATSMGGIEQYV.

V usage is TRBV11-2 and J usage is TRBJ2-1; TRBD1 might be the D (5 bases). The CDR3 is 11 residues long. V was cut by 2 bases and J by 15 bases, with 11 bases left in between. In germline, CDR1 is SGHAT, CDR2 FQNNGV. The CDR3 is CASSLSRVVFF. CDR3 sequence (DNA): TGTGCCAGCAGCTTAAGCAGGGTCGTGTTCTTC.

The chain uses TRBV3-1 and TRBJ1-3, with a weak D call TRBD1 (5 bases). The CDR3 is made up of 16 amino acids. Germline CDR1 and CDR2: LGHDT and YNNKEL (reference sequence). V lost 0 bases and J lost 3, with 12 bases in between. CDR3 loop: CASSQDPQGLGNTIYF. The CDR3 region has the DNA TGTGCCAGCAGCCAAGACCCCCAGGGACTTGGAAACACCATATATTTT.

This clonotype was observed many times. The chain carries TRBV20-1 and TRBJ2-7, with TRBD1 matching 10 bases. Germline V lookup: CDR1 DFQATT, CDR2 SNEGSKA (reference sequence). V gave up 4 bases and J gave up 2 bases; unmatched junction bases: 8. The CDR3 is made up of 15 amino acids. The CDR3 DNA reads as TGCAGTGCTACTCCAGCGACAGGGGGCGCCTACGAGCAGTACTTC. Protein sequence: CSATPATGGAYEQYF.

This clonotype was recorded many times. V gene TRBV7-3 combines with J gene TRBJ2-2, with D unresolved. V was pared by 5 bases and J by 4 bases, with 8 bases between. The CDR3 covers 13 residues. Per the germline V gene, CDR1 is SGHTA and CDR2 is FQGTGA. CDR3: CASSPTFTGELFF. DNA for the CDR3: TGTGCCAGCAGCCCCACTTTCACCGGGGAGCTGTTTTTT.

This clonotype was observed many times. In DNA, the CDR3 is TGTGCCAGCAGTATGCTCCGGGACGGAAATTCACCCCTCCACTTT. This gives the protein CASSMLRDGNSPLHF. The chain has TRBV2 and TRBJ1-6; D is possibly TRBD1 (5 bases). The germline V gene encodes CDR1 SNHLY and CDR2 FYNNEI. This CDR3 region has 15 residues. Trimming pared 5 bases from V and 7 bases from J, leaving 15 bases between.

This clonotype has just a few counts. The chain employs TRBV20-1 and TRBJ2-3; D may be TRBD1 (6 bases). Trimming removed 5 bases at V and 3 bases at J, with 12 bases between. Germline CDR1 DFQATT, CDR2 SNEGSKA (reference sequence). This CDR3 has 13 residues. This CDR3 is CSAGTPGTDTQYF. CDR3 nucleotides: TGCAGTGCTGGGACACCTGGGACAGATACGCAGTATTTT.

The V call is TRBV4-2, the J call TRBJ1-2; D uncertain. V was cut by 4 bases and J by 4 bases, with 10 bases left in between. The CDR3 spans 13 residues. Germline values: CDR1 LGHNA, CDR2 YNFKEQ. Here the CDR3 reads CASSPRRSYGYTF. The CDR3 bases are TGTGCCAGCAGCCCGCGACGGAGCTATGGCTACACCTTC.

This clonotype has just a few counts. The rearrangement uses TRBV2 and TRBJ1-6; 7 nucleotides agree with TRBD1. The CDR3 loop spans 16 amino acids. Unmatched junction bases numbered 8, after V lost 2 bases and J lost 7 bases. Germline CDR1 reads SNHLY; CDR2 reads FYNNEI. CDR3 protein: CASSENWDSRNSPLHF. CDR3 coding DNA: TGTGCCAGCAGTGAAAACTGGGACAGCCGAAATTCACCCCTCCACTTT. The full variable domain, in which reference TRBV2 and TRBJ1-6 provide the parts outside the CDR3, is EPEVTQTPSHQVTQMGQEVILRCVPISNHLYFYWYRQILGQKVEFLVSFYNNEISEKSEIFDDQFSVERPDGSNFTLKIRSTKLEDSAMYFCASSENWDSRNSPLHFGNGTRLTVT.

This clonotype turned up a few times. The rearrangement links TRBV5-1 to TRBJ2-7, with 7 bases aligning to TRBD1. From germline, CDR1 is SGHRS and CDR2 YFSETQ. This CDR3 spans 15 amino acids. The junction had 8 bases not matched to a gene; V was cut back by 0 bases and J by 5 bases. In nucleotides, the CDR3 is TGCGCCAGCAGCTTGGGCTACCCAGGGGGACACGAGCAGTACGTC. It specifies CASSLGYPGGHEQYV.

The chain joins TRBV3-1 to TRBJ1-2; 8 bases fit TRBD1. V was pared by 4 bases and J by 4 bases, with 5 bases of the junction left unmatched. Germline CDR1 LGHDT, CDR2 YNNKEL (reference sequence). This CDR3 has 14 residues. The CDR3: CASSRRQGLYGYTF. CDR3 nucleotides: TGTGCCAGCAGCCGAAGACAGGGGCTCTATGGCTACACCTTC.

This clonotype has a handful of counts. The V gene is TRBV6-6, the J gene TRBJ2-1; tentative D call: TRBD2 (5 bases). Looked up from germline, CDR1 is MNHNY and CDR2 is SVGAGI (reference sequence). This CDR3 has 16 residues. Trimming shortened V by 2 bases and J by 8 bases, and 19 bases separated the two germline ends. The CDR3 DNA reads TGTGCCAGCAGTTACGGTCGTTCCTCATTCGGGGATGAGCAGTTCTTC. It specifies CASSYGRSSFGDEQFF.

The rearrangement links TRBV20-1 to TRBJ2-7; no reliable D call. The CDR3 is made up of 15 amino acids. The V and J ends lost 0 bases and 1 base respectively, with 13 bases between them. Germline V gene data show CDR1 as DFQATT and CDR2 as SNEGSKA (reference sequence). The CDR3 DNA sequence: TGCAGTGCTAGAGATCAGCACCGCATATCCTACGAGCAGTACTTC. This sequence encodes CSARDQHRISYEQYF.

This clonotype came up many times. The chain carries TRBV7-6 and TRBJ2-5; TRBD2 matches at 8 bases. Germline values: CDR1 SGHVS, CDR2 FNYEAQ. J was trimmed by 4 bases and V by 6 bases; bases with no gene match: 13. The CDR3 totals 16 residues. The CDR3 loop reads CASSGRGVTEGETQYF. The CDR3 DNA follows: TGTGCCAGCAGTGGGCGGGGGGTCACGGAGGGAGAGACCCAGTACTTC.

This chain joins TRBV7-8 and TRBJ1-4; 8 nucleotides match TRBD1. V lost 5 bases, J lost 8 bases, and 7 bases stayed unmatched. There are 14 residues in the CDR3. The germline V gene encodes CDR1 SGHVS and CDR2 FQNEAQ. The CDR3 region has the DNA TGTGCCAGCAGCGCCACAGGGACAGGAGAAAAACTGTTTTTT. This sequence encodes CASSATGTGEKLFF.